This T cell receptor beta chain was captured by sequencing in a study of TIL therapy for anti-PD-1-resistant metastatic lung cancer. Study-level background: Tumors carried a median about 1.5 non-synonymous mutations per megabase.

Study findings and constraints: TIL cultures after expansion showed higher clonality and lower diversity than baseline tumor (median roughly 6% vs 31%).

This was the immunoSEQ v3 assay. Method: immunoSEQ multiplex PCR; TCRdb's copy keeps in-frame clones and lacks some. Of 20,000 to 30,000 clones listed, approximately 57% were seen once; the top ten hold about 15%. To note about this clone: Antigen specificity is unknown.

The CDR3 runs to 12 residues. Per the germline V gene, CDR1 is SQVTM and CDR2 is ANQGSEA. V was clipped by 1 base and J by 5 bases; unmatched bases: 1. Time point reported: pre-treatment sample, taken before nivolumab and TIL therapy. The tumor samples were excised metastases, mostly pleural nodules or supraclavicular lymph nodes. The V gene is TRBV29-1, the J gene TRBJ2-7; TRBD1 aligns across 8 bases. The source material was tumor tissue, sampled at baseline. The clonotype comes from a woman between 30 and 79 years old with non-small cell lung cancer. CDR3 nucleotide sequence: TGCAGCGTTGAAGGGGACAGGAACGAGCAGTACTTC. As protein: CSVEGDRNEQYF.